This T cell receptor (beta chain) emerged from a study of blood T cells in healthy people across ages. Study findings and constraints: When set beside aged donors, long-lived donors presented more naive CD4+ cells and higher diversity. PBMCs went unsorted, and a conclusive naive versus antigen-experienced comparison was therefore prevented.

A note on this clonotype: Antigen specificity is unknown.

CDR3 size: 13 residues. Germline-derived CDR1 and CDR2 are MNHEY and SMNVEV (reference sequence). V was cut by 5 bases and J by 7 bases, with 14 bases left in between. The second PCR ran about 6 to 12 cycles with a sample-barcoded 5' primer and J-beta primers. Every cDNA was tagged by a template-switch adaptor with 12 random nucleotides. One entry per CDR3 protein, called by TCRdb with MiXCR from the 5' RACE reads. The table lists about 1,400,000 distinct CDR3 sequences, roughly 40% of them singletons, with less than 8% in the top ten. Sequenced input: blood. The chain uses TRBV27 and TRBJ2-5, with D tentatively TRBD1 or TRBD2 (6 bases each). The receptor's source is a young woman in good health. CDR3 nucleotide sequence: TGTGCCAGCAGTCCCGGGGGCCTCGGGACCCAGTACTTC. Translating it yields CASSPGGLGTQYF.